This TCR beta chain was sequenced for a study of blood T cell repertoires in COVID-19. This clone was observed a few times. The germline V gene encodes CDR1 SGHDT and CDR2 YYEEEE. The ends lost 0 bases at V and 8 bases at J; junction bases unmatched: 7. This CDR3 has 14 amino acids. Sequencing was performed with immunoSEQ multiplex PCR; in TCRdb, only in-frame clones are kept and a portion is missing. The sample includes some 400,000 clones, approximately 87% of them seen just once. The chain is built from TRBV5-6 and TRBJ1-2, with 7 bases lining up with TRBD1. The sequencing input was peripheral blood. The source is a woman aged 55-70 years with COVID-19, enrolled during active disease. The CDR3 DNA reads as TGTGCCAGCAGCTTGGACAGGGGATTGCGGGGCTACACCTTC. It translates to CASSLDRGLRGYTF.